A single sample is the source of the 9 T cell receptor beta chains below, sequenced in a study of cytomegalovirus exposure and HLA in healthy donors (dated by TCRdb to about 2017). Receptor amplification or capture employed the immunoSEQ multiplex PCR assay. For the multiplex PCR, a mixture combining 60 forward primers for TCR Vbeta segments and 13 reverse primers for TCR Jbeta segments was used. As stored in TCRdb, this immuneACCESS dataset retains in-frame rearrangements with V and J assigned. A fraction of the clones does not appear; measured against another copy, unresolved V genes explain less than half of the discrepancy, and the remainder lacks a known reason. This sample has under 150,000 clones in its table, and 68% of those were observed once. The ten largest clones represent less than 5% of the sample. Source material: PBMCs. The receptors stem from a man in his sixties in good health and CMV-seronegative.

The CDR3 DNA is TGTGCCAGCAGTTTGGAGGTCCTGAACACTGAAGCTTTCTTT. This gives the protein CASSLEVLNTEAFF. The genes are TRBV28 and TRBJ1-1; no clear D gene. The CDR3 extends over 14 amino acids. With 3 bases removed from V and 0 bases from J, the gap between germline ends came to 8 bases. Germline V gene sequence: CDR1 MDHEN, CDR2 SYDVKM.

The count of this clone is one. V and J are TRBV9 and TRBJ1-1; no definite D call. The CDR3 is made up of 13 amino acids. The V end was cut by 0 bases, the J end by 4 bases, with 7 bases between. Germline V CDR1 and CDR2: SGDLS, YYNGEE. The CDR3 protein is CASSVEDFTEAFF. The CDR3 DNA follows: TGTGCCAGCAGCGTAGAGGACTTCACTGAAGCTTTCTTT.

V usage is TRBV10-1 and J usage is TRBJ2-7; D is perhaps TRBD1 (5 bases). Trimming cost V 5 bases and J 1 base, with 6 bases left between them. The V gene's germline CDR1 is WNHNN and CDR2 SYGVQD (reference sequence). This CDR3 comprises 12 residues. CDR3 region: CASSRTSYEQYF. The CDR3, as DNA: TGCGCCAGCAGTAGGACATCCTACGAGCAGTACTTC.

CDR3 in amino acids: CASSLGRVPEAFF. The CDR3, as DNA: TGTGCCAGCAGCTTGGGCAGGGTCCCTGAAGCTTTCTTT. The rearrangement uses TRBV5-4 and TRBJ1-1; a weak D match, TRBD1 (5 bases). CDR3 length: 13 residues. Germline V gives CDR1 SGHNT, CDR2 YYREEE (reference sequence). V gave up 0 bases and J gave up 6 bases, with 9 bases separating them.

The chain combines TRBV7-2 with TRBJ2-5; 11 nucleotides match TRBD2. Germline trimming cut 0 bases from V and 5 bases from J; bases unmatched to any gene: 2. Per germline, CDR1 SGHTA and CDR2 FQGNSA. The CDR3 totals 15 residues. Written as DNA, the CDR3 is TGTGCCAGCAGCTTAGCTAGCGGGAGGGTGGAGACCCAGTACTTC. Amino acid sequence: CASSLASGRVETQYF.

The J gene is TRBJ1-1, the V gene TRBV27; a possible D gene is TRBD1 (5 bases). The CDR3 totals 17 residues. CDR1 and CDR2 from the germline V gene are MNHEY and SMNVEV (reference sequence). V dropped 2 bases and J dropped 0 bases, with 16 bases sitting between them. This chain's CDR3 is CASSLRSVGAMNTEAFF. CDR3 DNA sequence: TGTGCCAGCAGTTTAAGGTCCGTAGGGGCCATGAACACTGAAGCTTTCTTT.

The CDR3 reads CASSLTRDSSYNEQFF. The CDR3 DNA reads TGTGCCAGCAGCCTGACTAGGGATAGCTCCTACAATGAGCAGTTCTTC. The rearrangement uses TRBV7-9 and TRBJ2-1; maybe TRBD2 (6 bases). CDR1 and CDR2 (germline): SEHNR, FQNEAQ (reference sequence). The V gene lost 5 bases and the J gene lost 0 bases, with 14 bases spanning the gap. The CDR3 length is 16 residues.

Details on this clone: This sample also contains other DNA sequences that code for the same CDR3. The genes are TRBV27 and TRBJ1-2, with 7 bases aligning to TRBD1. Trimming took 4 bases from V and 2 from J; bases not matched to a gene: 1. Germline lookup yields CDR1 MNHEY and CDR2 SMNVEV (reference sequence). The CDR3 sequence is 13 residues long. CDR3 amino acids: CASSSTGNYGYTF. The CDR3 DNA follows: TGTGCCAGCAGTTCGACAGGGAACTATGGCTACACCTTC.

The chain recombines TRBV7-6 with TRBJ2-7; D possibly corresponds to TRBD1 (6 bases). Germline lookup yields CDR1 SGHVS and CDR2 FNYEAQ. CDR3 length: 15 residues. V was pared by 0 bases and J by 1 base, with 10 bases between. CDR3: CASSLATDSSYEQYF. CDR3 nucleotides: TGTGCCAGCAGCTTAGCGACGGACAGTTCCTACGAGCAGTACTTC.